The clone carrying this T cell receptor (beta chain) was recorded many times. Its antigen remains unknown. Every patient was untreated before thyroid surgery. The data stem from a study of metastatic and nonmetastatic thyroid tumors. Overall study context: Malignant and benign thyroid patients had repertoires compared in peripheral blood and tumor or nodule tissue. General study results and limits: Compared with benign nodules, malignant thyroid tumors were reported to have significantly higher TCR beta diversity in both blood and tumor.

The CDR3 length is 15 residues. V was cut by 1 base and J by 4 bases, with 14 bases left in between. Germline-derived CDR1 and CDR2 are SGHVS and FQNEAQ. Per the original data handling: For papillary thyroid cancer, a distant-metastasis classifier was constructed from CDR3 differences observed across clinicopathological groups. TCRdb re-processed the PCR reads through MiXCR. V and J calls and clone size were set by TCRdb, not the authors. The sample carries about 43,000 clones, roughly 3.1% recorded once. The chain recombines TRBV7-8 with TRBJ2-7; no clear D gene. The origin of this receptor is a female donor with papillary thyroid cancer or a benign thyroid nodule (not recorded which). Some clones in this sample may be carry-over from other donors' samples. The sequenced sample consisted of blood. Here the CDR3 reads CASSLEGGAEYEQYF. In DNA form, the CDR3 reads TGTGCCAGCAGCTTAGAGGGTGGCGCGGAATACGAGCAGTACTTC.